This TCR beta chain came from a study of cytomegalovirus exposure and HLA in healthy donors (dated by TCRdb to 2015 to 2018). About the study as a whole: An earlier analysis of roughly 500 of the donors reported approximately 290 Gb of sequence data and 117 million unique TCR beta sequences from 150 million to 200 million T cells. The T cell repertoires of 550 to 850 subjects were profiled by immunosequencing and related to cytomegalovirus serostatus. The later analysis used no new phenotypic data to find candidate immune exposures, relying instead on TCR beta sequences and their occurrence across donors. HLA typing covered class I and class II loci at four-digit resolution. In an earlier analysis of a few hundred of the donors, high-throughput TCR beta sequencing was used to judge whether each TCR beta V gene segment behaved as functional or pseudogenic. Donor age, sex, ethnicity and CMV serostatus were compiled together with the repertoire data. About five DR-DQ haplotypes were treated as single units for association and clustering because of strong linkage in the cohort. Every discovery cohort repertoire had been produced on one sequencing platform. A later analysis re-examined previously published TCR beta repertoires from more than 600 donors and added high-resolution HLA genotyping to investigate patterns of TCR occurrence. High-throughput TCR immunosequencing, statistical association of individual TCRs with disease status, and machine learning were combined to predict cytomegalovirus infection status. Along with the approximately 620-subject first cohort, a separate validation cohort of over a hundred different subjects was used. The aim of the study was to test whether cataloging public T cell receptors could identify signatures of past pathogen exposure. The number of donors typed differed by locus, with about 629-640 for A, B, C, DRB1 and DQB1, around 520 for DQA1, about 610 for DPA1, and approximately 470 for DPB1. A later genetic analysis took genome-wide SNP genotypes for about three fifths of the roughly 700 donors and used that subset as a discovery cohort. On average, about 240,000 unique TCR beta nucleotide sequences were sequenced per donor among roughly 430 genotyped donors of the cohort, with about 19% of those sequences being non-productive. Of the 300 to 500 genotyped donors, 70% to 90% were placed in the genetic ancestry cluster associated with self-reported Caucasian donors. An early release that covered roughly 600 HLA-typed donors contained around 330 gigabases of sequencing data and 75 million to 100 million unique TCR sequences.

The cohort was made up of around 720 healthy bone marrow donors. At the time of sampling, every cohort member was nominally healthy, though immune exposures that went unrecorded were likely present. The donor tested CMV seropositive and was one of the 289 seropositive cohort members. Each donor provided a peripheral blood sample, and peripheral blood mononuclear cells were used for TCR beta sequencing. The Qiagen DNeasy Blood Extraction Kit was used to extract genomic DNA from the blood cell samples. Remarks on this clone: The clone's antigen remains unknown. No base quality information exists; no much larger clone differs at one position.

Relative to germline, V is 6 bases shorter and J is 14 bases shorter, with 17 bases between their ends. Based on the germline V gene, the CDR1 and CDR2 sequences are SNHLY and FYNNEI. From the cysteine up to the phenylalanine, the CDR3 has a length of 12 residues. The retained sequence is limited to the CDR3, 36 bases, with the frame set at the first base. General study outcomes and caveats: The study listed approximately 160 TCR beta chains as associated with cytomegalovirus. An earlier analysis of some 590 of the donors showed that most TCR beta V segments appeared in productive rearrangements either about 87% or about 30% of the time, which broadly matched IMGT annotations. In this cohort, only TCR beta chains were sequenced, and detectable features were limited by the absence of alpha or paired-chain data. In a later analysis, over 15,000 TCR beta sequences were associated with specific HLA alleles at a false discovery rate of 0.05. A further reported finding was that TCR beta sequences accurately predicted the HLA-A and HLA-B alleles for most subjects in the first cohort. In a later genetic analysis, fewer N-insertions in productive TCRs were reported among donors in an Asian-associated ancestry cluster than the roughly 700-donor mean. According to a later analysis, TCR association rates differed among HLA loci, with DRB1 alleles showing the most associated TCRs and HLA-C alleles showing the fewest. While some public TCRs were present in many individuals, most TCR sequences turned up only very rarely across donors. Some IMGT-functional V segments, including TRBV6-2 and TRBV6-3, could not be told apart with the 87-base-pair reads, so those segments were excluded. The authors suggested that the approach could potentially be extended to other disease states and immunological phenotypes. V-gene and J-gene trimming of TCR beta chains was associated with a missense DCLRE1C variant in a later genetic analysis, and the association was replicated in an independent cohort. A later analysis found that most CMV-associated TCR beta chains appeared HLA-restricted, with HLA associations seemingly driven largely by CMV exposure. The only immune exposure information available for the cohort was CMV serostatus. In a later analysis, several top co-occurrence clusters were reported to appear linked to parvovirus B19, influenza, CMV and Epstein-Barr virus. A later analysis found that HLA-associated TCR beta chains were more clonally expanded and had lower generation probabilities than equally common non-associated chains. Roughly uniform sequencing depth across donors was assumed in presence/absence analyses, although this assumption may not hold. Because counts were too low, roughly 17 rarely observed V segments, including chromosome 9 orphons, were left out of the earlier analysis of 587 of the donors. A cluster of highly shared sequence variants was judged likely to be a technical artifact of the sequencing pipeline. Because HLA typing was missing for some donors at each locus, association tests included only the typed subset. The classifier was reported to diagnose cytomegalovirus status with high specificity and sensitivity in both the original and validation cohorts. Linkage disequilibrium might explain the correlated functional status among segregating V segments, but an unknown experimental factor could not be excluded. When HLA alleles, especially DR and DQ, strongly co-occurred, TCR associations were difficult to assign to individual alleles. In vitro tests confirmed that a few of the cytomegalovirus-associated TCR beta chains recognize cytomegalovirus antigens.

The library was generated by the immunoSEQ multiplex PCR assay. For the multiplex PCR, a mixture combining 60 forward primers for TCR Vbeta segments and 13 reverse primers for TCR Jbeta segments was used. A multiplex PCR assay on genomic DNA amplified the CDR3 region of rearranged TCR beta genes. Amplified TCR beta libraries were sequenced as 87-base-pair reads on the Illumina HiSeq System. In the original analysis: In a later analysis, some 80 million unique TCR beta chains were counted across the roughly 700 repertoires, and roughly 11 million of these chains were shared by at least two donors. To remove PCR and sequencing errors, raw reads were error-corrected and collapsed into unique sequences using a nearest-neighbor algorithm that merged closely related sequences. V, D and J gene segments were assigned by aligning CDR3 sequences to IMGT reference sequences. Each retained sequence needed at least a six-nucleotide match to both a V gene segment and a J gene segment. Rearrangements were classified as productive when the CDR3 lacked stop codons and remained in frame with V and J, and all other rearrangements were classified as non-productive. Following IMGT convention, CDR3 was defined as the stretch from the second conserved V-encoded cysteine to the conserved J-encoded phenylalanine. The earlier analysis of about 560 of the donors excluded any sequence lacking an unambiguous match to a single V gene segment. An earlier analysis of 500 to 700 of the donors classified V segments as functional when productive rearrangements were above 56.7% and as segregating when the standard deviation between donors was above 5%. A statistical classification framework was built for diagnosing cytomegalovirus status from the catalog of TCR beta chain sequences. V and J gene assignment, in a later analysis, came from comparing TCR nucleotide sequences with IMGT/GENE-DB human TR gene sequences. In a later analysis, CDR3 sequences and most-parsimonious VDJ recombination scenarios were assigned using the TCRdist pipeline. A later analysis defined each TCR beta chain by its CDR3 amino acid sequence plus V-gene family, and excluded reads lacking a unique V-gene family. To address suspected cross-contamination and a sequencing artifact, a later analysis removed approximately 590 highly shared, low-generation-probability nucleotide sequences. In a later analysis, a clonal expansion index was calculated for each public chain from normalized within-repertoire ranks of inferred template counts. In a later analysis, generation probabilities were computed using a VDJ recombination model fitted to out-of-frame rearrangements, and the results were checked against IGoR. In a later analysis, hypergeometric tests were used to score TCR-TCR, TCR-HLA and TCR-CMV co-occurrence, with a repertoire-size bias correction applied to TCR pairs. False discovery rates were estimated in a later analysis by permuting HLA or CMV assignments 20 times. In a later analysis, co-occurring TCRs were grouped with DBSCAN, and TCRdist sequence similarity was added when clustering was performed within HLA-allele-positive subsets. For co-occurrence clustering, repertoires with fewer than 30,000 or more than 120,000 public chains were excluded, along with several repertoires with anomalous nucleotide sharing. As stored in TCRdb, this immuneACCESS dataset retains in-frame rearrangements with V and J assigned. A fraction of the clones does not appear; measured against another copy, unresolved V genes explain less than half of the discrepancy, and the remainder lacks a known reason. V and J calls plus clone size are reproduced from that table; the DNA served to infer D and trimming. In all, the sample holds more than 150,000 clones, and 84% of those were seen once. Of the sample, 1.2% is held by the ten largest clones.

The TCR comes from a girl aged 2 to 9 in good health and CMV-seropositive. The sample comprised PBMCs. The chain uses TRBV2 and TRBJ2-1, and TRBD1 may be the D gene, going by 6 matching bases. CDR3 protein: CASSAAYRVKFF. The sequenced DNA is TGTGCCAGCAGCGCAGCCTACAGGGTCAAGTTCTTC.